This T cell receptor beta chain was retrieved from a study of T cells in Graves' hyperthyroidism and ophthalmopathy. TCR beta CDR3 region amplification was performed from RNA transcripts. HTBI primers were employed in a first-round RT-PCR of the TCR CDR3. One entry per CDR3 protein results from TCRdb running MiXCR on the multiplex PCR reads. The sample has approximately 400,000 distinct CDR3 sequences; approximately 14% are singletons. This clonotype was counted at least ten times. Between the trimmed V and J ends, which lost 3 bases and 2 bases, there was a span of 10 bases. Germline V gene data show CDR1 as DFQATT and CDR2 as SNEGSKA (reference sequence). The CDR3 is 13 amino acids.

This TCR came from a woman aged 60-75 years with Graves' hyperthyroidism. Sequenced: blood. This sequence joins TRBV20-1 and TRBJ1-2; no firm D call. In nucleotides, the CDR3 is TGCAGTGCTAGGTATACATCCAACTATGGCTACACCTTC. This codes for CSARYTSNYGYTF.